The next 9 T cell receptor beta chains were all read from a single sample in a study of blood T cells in healthy people across ages. Then a second PCR, running about 6 to 11 cycles, was carried out with a sample-barcoded 5' primer and a J-beta primer mix. Using its own MiXCR run on the 5' RACE reads, TCRdb lists one record per CDR3 protein. This sample yields around 650,000 distinct CDR3 sequences, of which about a third are seen a single time; less than 20% belongs to the top ten. The sample comprised blood. Receptor source: a woman older than 75 in good health.

A few counts support this clonotype. The chain carries TRBV20-1 and TRBJ1-1; TRBD1 aligns across 12 bases. CDR1 and CDR2 (germline): DFQATT, SNEGSKA (reference sequence). V dropped 5 bases and J dropped 2; count of bases not matched to a gene: 9. The CDR3 spans 16 residues. The chain's CDR3 is CSALPGQGAVNTEAFF. The CDR3 DNA follows: TGCAGTGCTCTTCCGGGACAGGGGGCGGTCAACACTGAAGCTTTCTTT.

Comment on this clonotype: One base away lies a much larger clone, so this may be a sequencing read error. This chain uses TRBV5-1 with TRBJ2-1; D not resolved. The J call may be incorrect, as the DNA end agrees better with TRBJ2-7. CDR1 and CDR2 from the germline V gene are SGHRS and YFSETQ. The CDR3 has 15 amino acids. The CDR3 protein is CASSLDGISYNEQYF. The CDR3 region has the DNA TGCGCCAGCAGCTTGGATGGTATCTCCTACAATGAGCAGTACTTC.

A few counts support this clonotype. V is TRBV12-3 or TRBV12-4 and J is TRBJ2-1, with D possibly being TRBD1 or TRBD2 (5 bases each). Near its end, the DNA agrees better with TRBJ2-7, so the J call may be wrong. CDR3 length: 14 residues. CDR3 amino acids: CASSTGAPYNEQYF. CDR3 DNA sequence: TGTGCCAGCAGTACCGGGGCTCCCTACAATGAGCAGTACTTC.

This clonotype was recorded many times. The rearrangement uses TRBV24-1 and TRBJ1-2; 8 bases match TRBD1. Germline V lookup: CDR1 KGHDR, CDR2 SFDVKD. This CDR3 comprises 14 residues. V lost 7 bases, J lost 6 bases, and 9 bases stayed unmatched. The CDR3 bases are TGTGCCACCAGAACCACAGGGGGATTCAATGGCTACACCTTC. It codes for CATRTTGGFNGYTF.

This clonotype was seen only a few times. The CDR3 DNA sequence: TGCAGCGTGGCCAGACAGGCTTCCATGAACACTGAAGCTTTCTTT. This translates into CSVARQASMNTEAFF. This sequence joins TRBV29-1 and TRBJ1-1, with D maybe TRBD1 (6 bases). CDR3 size: 15 residues. Germline V gives CDR1 SQVTM, CDR2 ANQGSEA. The germline V and J ends were trimmed by 6 bases and 0 bases, with 17 bases remaining between them.

This clonotype has a count of ten or more. As DNA, the CDR3 is TGTGCCAGCAGCTTAACGGTCGGGACAGGAGACACAGATACGCAGTATTTT. Its protein is CASSLTVGTGDTDTQYF. This chain uses TRBV7-9 with TRBJ2-3; 8 nucleotides match TRBD1. J was trimmed by 2 bases and V by 2 bases; bases with no gene match: 9. CDR1 and CDR2 from the germline V gene are SEHNR and FQNEAQ (reference sequence). This CDR3 spans 17 amino acids.

The table lists this clonotype with a count of one. With a much larger clone just one base away, this may be a read error. V usage is TRBV15 and J usage is TRBJ1-5; D is unclear. V dropped 3 bases and J dropped 4 bases, with 13 bases sitting between them. Germline-derived CDR1 and CDR2 are LNHNV and YYDKDF (reference sequence). The CDR3 is 15 amino acids. Written as DNA, the CDR3 is TGTGCCACCAGCAGCGAACTTCGGGGAAATCAGCCCCAGCATTTT. This sequence encodes CATSSELRGNQPQHF.

The V and J genes are TRBV6-5 and TRBJ2-1; D perhaps matches TRBD1 (7 bases). CDR1 and CDR2 (germline): MNHEY, SVGAGI. Trimming pared 4 bases from V and 7 bases from J, leaving 23 bases between. This CDR3 contains 17 residues. CDR3 amino acids: CASSSEGAPFSGNEQFF. The CDR3 DNA follows: TGTGCCAGCAGTTCGGAGGGGGCCCCGTTTAGTGGGAATGAGCAGTTCTTC.

This chain joins TRBV7-2 and TRBJ2-5, with 9 positions matching TRBD1. Germline assignment: CDR1 SGHTA and CDR2 FQGNSA. Trimming cost V 3 bases and J 6 bases; bases outside gene matches: 2. CDR3 length: 13 amino acids. CDR3 in amino acids: CASSFDRGKTQYF. The CDR3 coding sequence is TGTGCCAGCAGCTTCGACAGGGGGAAGACCCAGTACTTC.